These T cell receptor beta chains were read from a single sample in a study of OX40 agonist ivuxolimab in advanced cancers. The protocol was immunoSEQ multiplex PCR, while the TCRdb copy is restricted to in-frame clones and leaves out a portion. The sample shows 9,100 or so clones, more than 65% of them seen only once. Sequences were derived from CD4+ or CD8+ T cells sorted from blood, sampled in a trial of the OX40 agonist ivuxolimab. These receptors were taken from an adult with an advanced solid tumor such as melanoma, head and neck, liver or kidney cancer. CDR3s include the opening cysteine and the closing phenylalanine or tryptophan. A D gene is named only where the DNA matches it firmly. Size is stated for part of the rows, as once, few or many counts, or as a class when the clone is expanded.

v_gene	j_gene	abundance	d_gene	CDR3nt	CDR3aa
TRBV19	TRBJ1-1	.	TRBD1	TGTGCCAGTAGTAGCCTGACAGGGGTAACTGAAGCTTTCTTT	CASSSLTGVTEAFF
TRBV18	TRBJ2-5	.	.	TGTGCCAGCTCACCCGACAGCCTGGAGACCCAGTACTTC	CASSPDSLETQYF
TRBV27	TRBJ2-2	.	TRBD1	TGTGCCTCCCGGGACAGGGGTCCCGGGGAGCTGTTTTTT	CASRDRGPGELFF
TRBV11-2	TRBJ2-5	few	.	TGTGCCAGCAGCTTAGGGTTGGTTGAGACCCAGTACTTC	CASSLGLVETQYF
TRBV6-6	TRBJ2-7	.	.	TGTGCCAGCAGTTACCCCGGAGAGGGACGGGCCTACGAGCAGTACTTC	CASSYPGEGRAYEQYF
TRBV7-8	TRBJ2-3	.	TRBD2	TGTGCCAGCAGCGCGCGCAGGACTAGCGGGAGCACAGATACGCAGTATTTT	CASSARRTSGSTDTQYF
TRBV5-6	TRBJ2-7	many	.	TGTGCCAGCAGCTTGAGGGTTTCCTCCTACGAGCAGTACTTC	CASSLRVSSYEQYF
TRBV4-3	TRBJ2-3	.	TRBD2	TGCGCCAGCAGCCAAGACCCAGCGGGGGGCACAGATACGCAGTATTTT	CASSQDPAGGTDTQYF
TRBV2	TRBJ2-3	once	.	TGTGCCAGCAGATCGTCCAGTGGTGCAGATACGCAGTATTTT	CASRSSSGADTQYF
TRBV27	TRBJ1-2	few	.	TGTGCCAGCAGTCTCGACATTGGACTTGGTTATAGCTACACCTTC	CASSLDIGLGYSYTF
TRBV10-1	TRBJ1-1	.	.	TGCGCCAGCAGTGAGTCGAATTTGCGACTGAACACTGAAGCTTTCTTT	CASSESNLRLNTEAFF
TRBV2	TRBJ1-1	.	.	TGTGCCCTTAGAGGGGCCCATGAAGCTTTCTTT	CALRGAHEAFF
TRBV7-9	TRBJ2-3	.	.	TGTGCCACCTCAGATACGCAGTATTTT	CATSDTQYF
TRBV25-1	TRBJ1-1	few	.	TGTGCCAGCAGTGCCCGTCGAGCTAACACTGAAGCTTTCTTT	CASSARRANTEAFF
TRBV21-1	TRBJ1-1	few	.	TGTGCCAGCAGTCCCGGCGGGGCCGGAGGGACTGAAGCTTTCTTT	CASSPGGAGGTEAFF
TRBV5-1	TRBJ2-1	once	.	TGTGCCAGCAGCCGATGGTTGAGCAGTTACTACAATGAGCAGTTCTTC	CASSRWLSSYYNEQFF
TRBV9	TRBJ2-5	.	TRBD2	TGTGCCAGCAGCGTAGCCAGCGGGGGACTCCAAGAGACCCAGTACTTC	CASSVASGGLQETQYF
TRBV9	TRBJ2-6	.	.	TGTGCCAGTTCTTCTGGGGCCAACGTCCTGACTTTC	CASSSGANVLTF
TRBV6-5	TRBJ2-1	.	TRBD2	TGTGCCAGCAGTTATACTAGCGGGGGATACAATGAGCAGTTCTTC	CASSYTSGGYNEQFF
TRBV7-2	TRBJ2-1	.	TRBD2	TGTGCCAGCAGCTCCTACGGGACTAGCGGGGGGGCGGAGTATGATGAGCAGTTCTTC	CASSSYGTSGGAEYDEQFF
TRBV6-6	TRBJ2-7	few	.	TGTGCCAGCAGGGGGGGAGGCGAGCAGTACTTC	CASRGGGEQYF
TRBV7-3	TRBJ2-1	.	TRBD1	TGTGCCAGCAGCCAGACAGGGAACAATGAGCAGTTCTTC	CASSQTGNNEQFF
TRBV2	TRBJ2-7	.	.	TGTGCCAGCAGTGAAGGCGGCAGCCCCTACGAGCAGTACTTC	CASSEGGSPYEQYF
TRBV6-1	TRBJ1-6	medium-sized	.	TGTGCCAGCAGACCCTCCGAAGGGTCACCCCTCCACTTT	CASRPSEGSPLHF
TRBV28	TRBJ2-7	.	.	TGTGCCAGCAGTTTATCCTGGGAGATCCCATACGAGCAGTACTTC	CASSLSWEIPYEQYF
TRBV7-5	TRBJ1-6	.	.	TGTGCCAGCAGCATCGGCTGGCGGTCTAATTCACCCCTCCACTTT	CASSIGWRSNSPLHF
TRBV13	TRBJ2-1	few	TRBD2	TGTGCCAGCAGCAGACAGGGACTAGCGGGGTTCAATGAGCAGTTCTTC	CASSRQGLAGFNEQFF
TRBV19	TRBJ2-1	.	.	TGTGCCAGTAGTACTGACCTCGGCTCCTACAATGAGCAGTTCTTC	CASSTDLGSYNEQFF
TRBV7-8	TRBJ2-1	.	TRBD2	TGTGCGACGCGGGGGGTTGAGCAGTTCTTC	CATRGVEQFF
TRBV27	TRBJ1-3	few	.	TGTGCCAGCAGGTCGGGTGGCTCTGGAAACACCATATATTTT	CASRSGGSGNTIYF
TRBV6-6	TRBJ2-7	.	.	TGTGCCAGCAGTGAGGGACGAGGTCCATTCCAGTACTTC	CASSEGRGPFQYF
TRBV15	TRBJ2-7	.	.	TGTGCCACCAGCAGAGATCGTAGCGGTGCCTACGAGCAGTACTTC	CATSRDRSGAYEQYF
TRBV5-8	TRBJ2-5	medium-sized	.	TGTGCCAGCAGCGGACTATCCTCCGTCGGAGAGACCCAGTACTTC	CASSGLSSVGETQYF
TRBV7-9	TRBJ1-5	many	.	TGTGCCAGCAGCGGAACAGGCGGGGGAAGCAATCAGCCCCAGCATTTT	CASSGTGGGSNQPQHF
TRBV2	TRBJ1-1	few	.	TGTGCCAGCGGTCGTCGGACTGAAGCTTTCTTT	CASGRRTEAFF
TRBV7-9	TRBJ2-3	.	TRBD2	TGTGCCAGCAGCGACCCCTTTGCGGGGGGCCATGAGACGCAGTATTTT	CASSDPFAGGHETQYF
TRBV6-1	TRBJ1-4	.	.	TGTGCCAGCAGTGAAGGGGCGGGGGGCGGCGAAAAACTGTTTTTT	CASSEGAGGGEKLFF
TRBV13	TRBJ1-1	.	TRBD1	TGTGCCAGCAGCCTGACAGGGACCAACACTGAAGCTTTCTTT	CASSLTGTNTEAFF
TRBV6-4	TRBJ2-3	.	TRBD2	TGTGCCAGCAGTGACGGCCGAGCGGGGGGCGCCGATACGCAGTATTTT	CASSDGRAGGADTQYF
TRBV4-2	TRBJ1-2	few	TRBD1	TGTGCCAGCAGCCAGACCATGGACAGGGGCGGGGGCTACACCTTC	CASSQTMDRGGGYTF
TRBV27	TRBJ1-2	few	.	TGTGCCAGCTACTCTGGCTATGGCTACACCTTC	CASYSGYGYTF
TRBV4-3	TRBJ1-2	.	.	TGCGCCAGCAGCCAAGCTCGATGGGCGGGAAACTATGGCTACACCTTC	CASSQARWAGNYGYTF
TRBV7-9	TRBJ1-2	few	.	TGTGTCCCAAGGGTGGTCTGGAGGTGGGGATTTGGTGGCTACACCTTC	CVPRVVWRWGFGGYTF
TRBV7-8	TRBJ2-2	.	TRBD2	TGTGCCAGCAGAACGCGGGGGGACACCGGGGAGCTGTTTTTT	CASRTRGDTGELFF
TRBV6-5	TRBJ2-2	.	.	TGTGCCAGCAGTTATAGGGGGACTATTGTCACCGGGGAGCTGTTTTTT	CASSYRGTIVTGELFF
TRBV7-2	TRBJ1-6	.	TRBD1	TGTGCCAGCAGCTTGGCCGGACAGGGGATCCTATTGGGAGGTTCACCCCTCCACTTT	CASSLAGQGILLGGSPLHF
TRBV2	TRBJ2-1	.	.	TGTGCCATCCATGGAGCCAATGAGCAGTTCTTC	CAIHGANEQFF
TRBV9	TRBJ1-2	.	.	TGTGCCAGCAGCCTTACCGGGCCCGAGGATGGCTACACCTTC	CASSLTGPEDGYTF
TRBV11-2	TRBJ1-2	.	.	TGTGCCAGCAGCCCCCCCCGCTATGGCTACACCTTC	CASSPPRYGYTF
TRBV7-8	TRBJ2-7	.	.	TGTGCCAGCAGCTTGGTGTTCTACGAGCAGTACTTC	CASSLVFYEQYF
TRBV7-9	TRBJ2-7	once	.	TGTGCCAGCAGCTTAGCGAGGGAGTACGAGCAGTACTTC	CASSLAREYEQYF
TRBV7-8	TRBJ2-5	few	TRBD2	TGTGCCAGCAGCTTAGTGGGAGGGGCAACGGAGACCCAGTACTTC	CASSLVGGATETQYF
TRBV10-3	TRBJ1-2	.	.	TGTGCCATCACGTCGAGCATGGGCTATGGCTACACCTTC	CAITSSMGYGYTF
TRBV18	TRBJ2-5	.	TRBD1	TGTGCCAGCTTGGGACAGGGGTACCAAGAGACCCAGTACTTC	CASLGQGYQETQYF
TRBV27	TRBJ1-5	.	TRBD1	TGTGCCAGCAGCAGAGCTCGAACAGGGGGCGATGGTCAGCCCCAGCATTTT	CASSRARTGGDGQPQHF
TRBV9	TRBJ1-5	few	.	TGTGCCAGCAGCGAAGGCGATAGCAATCAGCCCCAGCATTTT	CASSEGDSNQPQHF
TRBV4-1	TRBJ1-4	.	.	TGCGCCAGCAGCCAAGAGGCAGGTCCAACTAATGAAAAACTGTTTTTT	CASSQEAGPTNEKLFF